Here is one T cell receptor (beta chain) with its context. Its specificity is unknown. The germline V gene has CDR1 SGHDT and CDR2 YYEEEE. The V and J ends lost 6 bases and 2 bases respectively, with 14 bases between them. There are 15 residues in the CDR3. These data originate in a study of T cell responses to AZD1222 COVID-19 vaccine. Clones were read by immunoSEQ multiplex PCR, and TCRdb kept only the in-frame ones, dropping some. The sample lists about 130,000 clones; roughly 89% were seen once. Study-wide points: There were mostly white British donors and more females than males, and clonal diversity was possibly underestimated.

This rearrangement joins TRBV5-6 to TRBJ2-2; D assignment may be TRBD1 or TRBD2 (7 bases each). This specimen consisted of peripheral blood, obtained on day 0 of AZD1222 vaccination. This TCR derives from an adult in good health. The CDR3 DNA reads TGTGCCAGCATTCCAGGGGGACTAAACACCGGGGAGCTGTTTTTT. Translated: CASIPGGLNTGELFF.